The 32 T cell receptor beta chains below were found in one sample sequenced in a study of blood T cell repertoires in COVID-19. Profiled with immunoSEQ multiplex PCR; TCRdb holds only in-frame clones, not every one. The sample records 410,000 or so clones, 70% to 90% being singletons. Sequences were obtained from peripheral blood. The receptors were gathered from a woman in her thirties or forties with COVID-19, enrolled during active disease.

This clone was seen once. The J gene is TRBJ1-1, the V gene TRBV27, with 10 positions matching TRBD1. This CDR3 spans 16 amino acids. V was clipped by 6 bases and J by 2 bases; unmatched bases: 9. Germline V gene data show CDR1 as MNHEY and CDR2 as SMNVEV (reference sequence). The CDR3 protein is CASSAGTGVRNTEAFF. The CDR3 coding sequence is TGTGCCAGCAGCGCCGGGACAGGGGTGCGTAACACTGAAGCTTTCTTT.

This rearrangement joins TRBV18 to TRBJ1-4, with TRBD1 identical over 9 bases. The V segment lost 5 bases and the J segment 8 bases; nucleotides outside the gene matches: 6. The CDR3 contains 14 residues. Germline lookup yields CDR1 KGHSH and CDR2 LQKENI. This chain's CDR3 is CASSSDRGPEKLFF. The CDR3 coding sequence is TGTGCCAGCTCATCGGACAGGGGCCCAGAAAAACTGTTTTTT.

V and J are TRBV18 and TRBJ1-3; D is unclear. The CDR3 is 12 residues long. V lost 2 bases and J 7 bases, leaving 6 bases between the germline ends. Germline values: CDR1 KGHSH, CDR2 LQKENI. The CDR3 DNA sequence: TGTGCCAGCTCACCAGGGGAGAACACCATATATTTT. Encoded protein: CASSPGENTIYF.

The chain has TRBV11-2 and TRBJ1-4; 12 nucleotides line up with TRBD1. Germline loops: CDR1 SGHAT, CDR2 FQNNGV. Losses at the gene ends were 5 bases for V and 6 bases for J; bases not matched to a gene: 4. The CDR3 totals 15 residues. The DNA for the CDR3 is TGTGCCAGCAGCCCTGGGGACAGGGGGCATGAAAAACTGTTTTTT. Its protein product is CASSPGDRGHEKLFF.

In regard to this clone: Other DNA sequences in the sample encode the same CDR3. The V and J genes are TRBV18 and TRBJ1-1; D is unresolved. Trimming pared 1 base from V and 4 bases from J, leaving 7 bases between. The CDR3 is 13 residues long. Germline V CDR1 and CDR2: KGHSH, LQKENI. CDR3 bases: TGTGCCAGCTCACCACGGGAGGGCACTGAAGCTTTCTTT. It specifies CASSPREGTEAFF.

This rearrangement joins TRBV4-3 to TRBJ1-3; D gene ambiguous. From germline, CDR1 is LGHNA and CDR2 YSLEER. With 3 bases removed from V and 0 bases from J, the gap between germline ends came to 6 bases. This CDR3 has 14 residues. CDR3 nucleotides: TGCGCCAGCAGCCAGGAGAGCTCTGGAAACACCATATATTTT. This translates into CASSQESSGNTIYF.

This clone was observed once. The rearrangement uses TRBV6-6 and TRBJ2-7; no clear D. Germline V lookup: CDR1 MNHNY, CDR2 SVGAGI (reference sequence). This CDR3 has 13 residues. Trimming cost V 7 bases and J 3 bases, with 13 bases left between them. DNA of the CDR3: TGTGCCAGCACGTCACAAAGTCTCTACGAGCAGTACTTC. The encoded protein is CASTSQSLYEQYF.

The chain links TRBV7-2 to TRBJ1-3; D is unclear. The germline V gene has CDR1 SGHTA and CDR2 FQGNSA. Trimming pared 3 bases from V and 10 bases from J, leaving 19 bases between. The CDR3 totals 15 residues. The CDR3 here is CASSLVSGPGGTIYF. The CDR3 nucleotides are TGTGCCAGCAGCTTGGTCTCAGGCCCTGGAGGGACCATATATTTT.

V usage is TRBV5-1 and J usage is TRBJ2-3, with 9 bases identical to TRBD2. V shed 0 bases and J 0 bases; nucleotides not matched to a gene: 2. CDR3 length: 16 residues. CDR1 SGHRS and CDR2 YFSETQ come from the germline V gene. The CDR3 sequence: CASSLGLAASTDTQYF. The CDR3 DNA is TGCGCCAGCAGCTTGGGACTAGCGGCTAGCACAGATACGCAGTATTTT.

The chain uses TRBV28 and TRBJ1-2; 7 nucleotides match TRBD1. CDR3 size: 15 residues. V shed 5 bases, J shed 2 bases, and the junction held 8 bases outside the gene matches. Germline V lookup: CDR1 MDHEN, CDR2 SYDVKM. The CDR3, as DNA: TGTGCCAGCAGTAGGGACAGTTTCCTCAACTATGGCTACACCTTC. It is translated as CASSRDSFLNYGYTF.

The chain has TRBV29-1 and TRBJ1-1; the match to TRBD1 covers 10 bases. J was trimmed by 3 bases and V by 5 bases; bases with no gene match: 6. This CDR3 has 14 residues. Germline assignment: CDR1 SQVTM and CDR2 ANQGSEA. CDR3: CSVHPGTGDTEAFF. In nucleotides, the CDR3 is TGCAGCGTTCATCCCGGGACAGGGGACACTGAAGCTTTCTTT.

V and J are TRBV6-5 and TRBJ2-1; no definite D call. V lost 0 bases and J lost 3, with 12 bases in between. The germline V gene encodes CDR1 MNHEY and CDR2 SVGAGI. This CDR3 has 16 residues. The CDR3 bases are TGTGCCAGCAGTTACTCCAACACCCCCCTCTACAATGAGCAGTTCTTC. This codes for CASSYSNTPLYNEQFF.

The rearrangement uses TRBV4-2 and TRBJ1-2; the D is unclear. Per the germline V gene, CDR1 is LGHNA and CDR2 is YNFKEQ. Trimming removed 3 bases from V and 2 bases from J, with 13 bases in between. The CDR3 consists of 15 residues. The CDR3, as DNA: TGTGCCAGCAGCCAGGGCACCCGAGAGAACTATGGCTACACCTTC. This translates into CASSQGTRENYGYTF.

This chain links TRBV27 with TRBJ1-2, with 7 bases that match TRBD1. The CDR3 consists of 13 residues. Trimming at V came to 7 bases and at J to 4 bases, leaving 6 bases not matched to a gene. Germline assignment: CDR1 MNHEY and CDR2 SMNVEV (reference sequence). The CDR3 protein is CASTQGVGYGYTF. The CDR3 DNA follows: TGTGCCAGCACCCAGGGGGTCGGCTATGGCTACACCTTC.

This clone was counted once. As DNA, the CDR3 is TGTGCCAGCAGTTTACAGGGAGCAGATACGCAGTATTTT. It is translated as CASSLQGADTQYF. The rearrangement joins TRBV25-1 to TRBJ2-3; maybe TRBD1 (6 bases). The CDR3 is made up of 13 amino acids. V gave up 5 bases and J gave up 4 bases, with 10 bases separating them. Germline V gene lookup returns CDR1 MGHDK and CDR2 SYGVNS.

In this sample, this clone turned up a few times. This chain links TRBV18 with TRBJ1-5; 9 bases are shared with TRBD1. The CDR3 extends over 17 amino acids. Germline V lookup: CDR1 KGHSH, CDR2 LQKENI. The J segment lost 6 bases and the V segment lost 3 bases, leaving 12 bases of the junction unmatched. The CDR3 coding sequence is TGTGCCAGCTCACCTCTCCCGGGACAGGGTACCGGTCAGCCCCAGCATTTT. Translating gives CASSPLPGQGTGQPQHF.

This chain uses TRBV5-4 with TRBJ1-1; D uncertain. With 0 bases removed from V and 0 bases from J, the gap between germline ends came to 9 bases. Germline loops: CDR1 SGHNT, CDR2 YYREEE (reference sequence). The CDR3 length is 15 residues. The CDR3 sequence is CASSLGGDLNTEAFF. In nucleotides, the CDR3 is TGTGCCAGCAGCTTGGGAGGAGACTTGAACACTGAAGCTTTCTTT.

This sequence joins TRBV7-9 and TRBJ2-1; D is unclear. The CDR3 is 16 residues long. Trimming took off 1 base at V and 0 bases at J, with 10 bases between the two ends. Germline CDR1 reads SEHNR; CDR2 reads FQNEAQ (reference sequence). The CDR3 here is CASSLESWSSYNEQFF. The CDR3 DNA reads as TGTGCCAGCAGCTTAGAGAGCTGGAGCTCCTACAATGAGCAGTTCTTC.

The rearrangement joins TRBV5-1 to TRBJ2-3; 11 positions match TRBD2. The V gene's germline CDR1 is SGHRS and CDR2 YFSETQ. V lost 4 bases and J lost 0; bases outside the gene matches: 4. The CDR3 runs 16 residues. CDR3: CASSNIAGGSTDTQYF. DNA for the CDR3: TGCGCCAGCAGCAATATAGCGGGAGGGAGCACAGATACGCAGTATTTT. Together with reference TRBV5-1 and TRBJ2-3, the CDR3 gives the full variable domain: KAGVTQTPRYLIKTRGQQVTLSCSPISGHRSVSWYQQTPGQGLQFLFEYFSETQRNKGNFPGRFSGRQFSNSRSEMNVSTLELGDSALYLCASSNIAGGSTDTQYFGPGTRLTVL.

The chain combines TRBV2 with TRBJ2-1; TRBD2 matches 10 bases. The length of the CDR3 is 16 residues. CDR1 and CDR2 (germline): SNHLY, FYNNEI. V lost 3 bases and J lost 9; bases outside the gene matches: 11. CDR3 DNA sequence: TGTGCCAGCAGTGATCGGGCTAGCGGGAGTAAGGTTGAGCAGTTCTTC. It translates to CASSDRASGSKVEQFF.

The genes are TRBV28 and TRBJ2-1, with D uncertain. Germline assignment: CDR1 MDHEN and CDR2 SYDVKM. Trimming pared 6 bases from V and 5 bases from J, leaving 14 bases between. The CDR3 contains 14 residues. This CDR3 reads CASRTRRGHNEQFF. CDR3 bases: TGTGCCAGCAGAACGAGGCGAGGCCACAATGAGCAGTTCTTC.

The chain employs TRBV19 and TRBJ1-4; D is unresolved. Trimming left V 6 bases short and J 7 bases short, with 15 bases between. The V gene's germline CDR1 is LNHDA and CDR2 SQIVND (reference sequence). The CDR3 is 14 amino acids. This CDR3 is CASSKARVGEKLFF. The CDR3, as DNA: TGTGCCAGTAGCAAGGCCCGGGTGGGTGAAAAACTGTTTTTT.

The J gene is TRBJ1-1, the V gene TRBV14; 7 nucleotides align to TRBD1. V trimming: 2 bases; J trimming: 4 bases; junction bases outside the gene matches: 4. The germline CDR1 and CDR2 sequences are SGHDN and FVKESK. CDR3 length equals 14 residues. In DNA form, the CDR3 reads TGTGCCAGCAGCCAAACGGGACAGACCACTGAAGCTTTCTTT. Translating it yields CASSQTGQTTEAFF.

The chain combines TRBV7-2 with TRBJ1-3, with no clear D. Germline CDR1 is SGHTA and CDR2 is FQGNSA. This CDR3 is built from 13 residues. Trimming stripped 0 bases from V and 4 bases from J, with 4 bases between. The DNA of the CDR3 is TGTGCCAGCAGCTTAGCCCCGGGAAACACCATATATTTT. Amino acids: CASSLAPGNTIYF.

The rearrangement joins TRBV30 to TRBJ2-7, with D tentatively TRBD1 (5 bases). The V end lost 0 bases, the J end lost 2 bases, and 11 bases lay between the germline ends. Looked up from germline, CDR1 is GTSNPN and CDR2 is SVGIG (reference sequence). CDR3 length: 14 residues. The CDR3 loop is CAWSVRAGTYEQYF. Here the CDR3 DNA reads TGTGCCTGGAGTGTACGGGCAGGGACCTACGAGCAGTACTTC.

This clone was found once. V is TRBV7-2 and J is TRBJ2-1; the D gene is possibly TRBD1 (6 bases). Per the germline V gene, CDR1 is SGHTA and CDR2 is FQGNSA. The CDR3 length is 17 residues. Trimming cost V 5 bases and J 3 bases, with 20 bases left between them. CDR3 loop: CASSPISGTSNYNEQFF. The CDR3 DNA sequence: TGTGCCAGCAGCCCCATTTCAGGGACATCGAACTACAATGAGCAGTTCTTC.

This clone was observed a handful of times. The chain joins TRBV5-1 to TRBJ1-1, with unresolved D. The V gene lost 0 bases and the J gene lost 0 bases, with 9 bases spanning the gap. The CDR3 sequence is 15 residues long. Germline CDR1 is SGHRS and CDR2 is YFSETQ. In nucleotides, the CDR3 is TGCGCCAGCAGCTTGGAGGCGGGGATGAACACTGAAGCTTTCTTT. Translation: CASSLEAGMNTEAFF.

The J gene is TRBJ1-2, the V gene TRBV6-1, with unresolved D. V lost 2 bases, J lost 2 bases, and 3 bases lay in between. This CDR3 comprises 12 residues. Germline CDR1 MNHNS, CDR2 SASEGT. The CDR3 DNA reads as TGTGCCAGCAGTGAATCAAACTATGGCTACACCTTC. Translated: CASSESNYGYTF.

The J gene is TRBJ2-7, the V gene TRBV6-5, with a possible D match to TRBD2 (6 bases). Germline CDR1 is MNHEY and CDR2 is SVGAGI. The CDR3 is 15 amino acids. Trimming shortened V by 0 bases and J by 1 base, and 10 bases separated the two germline ends. CDR3 protein: CASSYSRDGSYEQYF. CDR3 nucleotide sequence: TGTGCCAGCAGTTACTCGCGGGACGGATCCTACGAGCAGTACTTC.

The chain has TRBV7-3 and TRBJ1-1, with D maybe TRBD1 (5 bases). CDR3 length: 14 amino acids. Germline CDR1 reads SGHTA; CDR2 reads FQGTGA. V was trimmed by 5 bases and J by 1 base, leaving 11 bases between them. CDR3 loop: CASSAGTANTEAFF. CDR3 in DNA: TGTGCCAGCAGCGCGGGGACCGCGAACACTGAAGCTTTCTTT.

With respect to this clone: Sequence at one end of the junction differs from germline and may be a read error. The J gene is TRBJ2-3, the V gene TRBV6-5, with 10 bases matching TRBD2. Germline V gene sequence: CDR1 MNHEY, CDR2 SVGAGI. The CDR3 contains 12 residues. The CDR3 sequence: CASSTSGLAYAF. Here the CDR3 DNA reads TGTGCCAGCTCCACCTCGGGACTAGCGTATGCTTTC.

The chain links TRBV3-1 (or the pseudogene TRBV3-2) to TRBJ2-1, with 8 bases fitting TRBD2. The CDR3 sequence is 17 residues long. The junction had 8 bases not matched to a gene; V was cut back by 2 bases and J by 2 bases. CDR1 is LGHDT, CDR2 YNNKEL, per germline (reference sequence). CDR3 nucleotides: TGTGCCAGCAGCCAAATGGTAGCGGGGATGGCCTACAATGAGCAGTTCTTC. Protein: CASSQMVAGMAYNEQFF.